The 21 T cell receptor beta chains reported below all come from one sample, sequenced in a study of CD8 T cells in Susac syndrome. The RNA input was roughly 0.45 to 1 ug, and it was reverse transcribed with random hexamers. MiXCR, applied by TCRdb to the immunoSEQ multiplex PCR reads, yields one record per CDR3 protein. This table has around 130,000 distinct CDR3 sequences, 85% to 95% appearing once. Sequenced material: CD8+ T cells from PBMCs. All receptors derive from a human donor with Susac syndrome.

The rearrangement uses TRBV12-3 or TRBV12-4 and TRBJ2-5; TRBD1 aligns across 8 bases. V gave up 5 bases and J gave up 5 bases; unmatched junction bases: 7. This CDR3 is built from 14 residues. The CDR3 sequence: CASSNDRGAETQYF. As DNA, the CDR3 is TGTGCCAGCAGTAACGACAGGGGAGCCGAGACCCAGTACTTC.

The rearrangement links TRBV12-3 or TRBV12-4 to TRBJ2-1; D unclear. This CDR3 contains 16 residues. The V and J ends lost 3 bases and 0 bases respectively, with 12 bases between them. The CDR3 nucleotides read TGTGCCAGCAGTTTTCCTCCACTTGGCTCCTACAATGAGCAGTTCTTC. It encodes CASSFPPLGSYNEQFF.

J is TRBJ1-5 and V is TRBV19; possibly TRBD1 for D (6 bases). The CDR3 is 15 amino acids. V shed 2 bases and J shed 1 base, with 9 bases lying between them. Germline V lookup: CDR1 LNHDA, CDR2 SQIVND (reference sequence). This CDR3 is CASSITGLSNQPQHF. CDR3 DNA: TGTGCCAGTAGTATAACAGGGTTGAGCAATCAGCCCCAGCATTTT. Full variable domain (missing parts from reference TRBV19 and TRBJ1-5): DGGITQSPKYLFRKEGQNVTLSCEQNLNHDAMYWYRQDPGQGLRLIYYSQIVNDFQKGDIAEGYSVSREKKESFPLTVTSAQKNPTAFYLCASSITGLSNQPQHFGDGTRLSIL.

The chain carries TRBV5-1 and TRBJ2-7; 8 positions match TRBD2. V was clipped by 4 bases and J by 3 bases; unmatched bases: 15. This CDR3 comprises 17 residues. Looked up from germline, CDR1 is SGHRS and CDR2 is YFSETQ. This chain's CDR3 is CASSQTVYGGGFYEQYF. CDR3 nucleotide sequence: TGCGCCAGCAGCCAGACGGTATACGGGGGGGGTTTCTACGAGCAGTACTTC.

In its sample, this clonotype was seen a few times. The gene calls are TRBV12-3 or TRBV12-4 and TRBJ2-7; the match to TRBD2 covers 8 bases. CDR3 size: 17 residues. The ends lost 4 bases at V and 4 bases at J; junction bases unmatched: 15. The CDR3 DNA reads as TGTGCCAGCAGTTCAACCCTAACGGGGGGGCACCCTTACGAGCAGTACTTC. Protein product: CASSSTLTGGHPYEQYF.

The genes are TRBV14 and TRBJ2-3, with unresolved D. The CDR3 is 12 residues long. The V gene lost 4 bases and the J gene lost 7 bases, with 9 bases spanning the gap. Germline CDR1 and CDR2: SGHDN and FVKESK. The CDR3 coding sequence is TGTGCCAGCAGCCCCATTCCCTATACGCAGTATTTT. Residues: CASSPIPYTQYF.

The chain combines TRBV5-1 with TRBJ1-1; D gene unclear. The germline CDR1 and CDR2 sequences are SGHRS and YFSETQ. This CDR3 contains 15 residues. V lost 0 bases to trimming and J lost 0 bases, with 9 bases between them. The CDR3 bases are TGCGCCAGCAGCTTGGAGGGAGGTCTGAACACTGAAGCTTTCTTT. Translation gives CASSLEGGLNTEAFF.

This clonotype has only one observation. This rearrangement joins TRBV27 to TRBJ1-2; 7 nucleotides agree with TRBD1. Unmatched junction bases numbered 12, after V lost 5 bases and J lost 3 bases. This CDR3 is built from 16 residues. Germline CDR1 is MNHEY and CDR2 is SMNVEV (reference sequence). The CDR3 sequence is CASSVKGQPWDYGYTF. CDR3 nucleotides: TGTGCCAGCAGTGTCAAGGGACAGCCCTGGGACTATGGCTACACCTTC.

This clonotype appeared a single time. The chain combines TRBV5-1 with TRBJ2-5, with 8 positions matching TRBD1. V lost 0 bases, J lost 2 bases, and 15 bases stayed unmatched. The CDR3 spans 19 residues. The germline V gene has CDR1 SGHRS and CDR2 YFSETQ. CDR3 loop: CASSLVAGGSPDEQETQYF. In nucleotides, the CDR3 is TGCGCCAGCAGCTTGGTGGCAGGGGGCTCCCCAGACGAACAAGAGACCCAGTACTTC.

The CDR3 is CASSVGTVDGYTF. As DNA, the CDR3 is TGTGCCAGCAGTGTCGGGACGGTAGATGGCTACACCTTC. The chain couples TRBV6-5 to TRBJ1-2; D is possibly TRBD1 (5 bases). V was cut by 5 bases and J by 6 bases, with 13 bases left in between. Germline V gene data show CDR1 as MNHEY and CDR2 as SVGAGI. CDR3 length: 13 residues.

The rearrangement uses TRBV3-1 and TRBJ1-2; possible D gene TRBD1, 5 bases. There are 13 residues in the CDR3. V was cut by 1 base and J by 7 bases, with 10 bases left in between. Germline V lookup: CDR1 LGHDT, CDR2 YNNKEL (reference sequence). CDR3 region: CASSQVSGTGYTF. For the CDR3, the DNA is TGTGCCAGCAGCCAAGTATCCGGGACTGGCTACACCTTC. Full variable domain (missing parts from reference TRBV3-1 and TRBJ1-2): DTAVSQTPKYLVTQMGNDKSIKCEQNLGHDTMYWYKQDSKKFLKIMFSYNNKELIINETVPNRFSPKSPDKAHLNLHINSLELGDSAVYFCASSQVSGTGYTFGSGTRLTVV.

The rearrangement joins TRBV12-5 to TRBJ2-1; no definite D call. The V gene lost 1 base and the J gene lost 9 bases, with 4 bases spanning the gap. The CDR3 has 11 amino acids. CDR1 is LGHNT, CDR2 FRNRAP, per germline. The CDR3 sequence is CASGLGTEQFF. CDR3 bases: TGTGCTAGTGGTTTGGGAACTGAGCAGTTCTTC.

This rearrangement joins TRBV7-9 to TRBJ2-6; no clear D gene. V was pared by 4 bases and J by 0 bases, with 7 bases between. The CDR3 covers 15 residues. Germline CDR1 reads SEHNR; CDR2 reads FQNEAQ (reference sequence). The CDR3 protein is CASSSSLSGANVLTF. DNA for the CDR3: TGTGCCAGCAGCTCCAGCCTCTCTGGGGCCAACGTCCTGACTTTC.

The chain recombines TRBV29-1 with TRBJ2-5, with 9 bases aligning to TRBD2. Looked up from germline, CDR1 is SQVTM and CDR2 is ANQGSEA. Unmatched junction bases numbered 0, after V lost 2 bases and J lost 2 bases. The CDR3 has 13 residues. Written as DNA, the CDR3 is TGCAGCGTTGAACTAGCGGGGCAAGAGACCCAGTACTTC. Protein product: CSVELAGQETQYF.

This chain links TRBV29-1 with TRBJ2-5, with 8 bases lining up with TRBD1. Germline V lookup: CDR1 SQVTM, CDR2 ANQGSEA. The CDR3 has 14 amino acids. V lost 8 bases and J lost 0; bases outside the gene matches: 8. CDR3 nucleotide sequence: TGCAGCATTGGGACAGGATACAACCAAGAGACCCAGTACTTC. It encodes CSIGTGYNQETQYF.

This chain uses TRBV12-2 with TRBJ1-2; the D call of TRBD1 is as the table states it, not checked on the DNA. TRBV12-2 is reported as a pseudogene. This CDR3 contains 17 residues. CDR3: CASRRRVARGQSGGYTF. CDR3 coding DNA: TGTGCAAGTCGCCGGAGGGTGGCCAGGGGCCAAAGTGGTGGCTACACCTTC.

The chain combines TRBV7-9 with TRBJ1-1, with D tentatively TRBD1 (5 bases). Germline CDR1 SEHNR, CDR2 FQNEAQ (reference sequence). V shed 4 bases and J shed 8 bases, with 11 bases lying between them. The CDR3 extends over 12 amino acids. The CDR3, as DNA: TGTGCCAGCAGCTCCGTACCAGGGGAAGCTTTCTTT. Translation gives CASSSVPGEAFF.

This chain links TRBV5-6 with TRBJ1-2, with TRBD1 identical over 8 bases. The germline gives CDR1 SGHDT, CDR2 YYEEEE. CDR3 length: 14 amino acids. With V trimmed by 2 bases and J by 7 bases, 7 bases remained unmatched. The CDR3 reads CASSLWTGSSGYTF. The CDR3 region has the DNA TGTGCCAGCAGCTTATGGACAGGGTCGAGTGGCTACACCTTC.

The gene calls are TRBV5-1 and TRBJ2-7, with TRBD1 matching 7 bases. The CDR3 has 14 amino acids. CDR1 and CDR2 (germline): SGHRS, YFSETQ. J gave up 4 bases and V 2 bases, and 6 bases lay outside the gene matches. In nucleotides, the CDR3 is TGCGCCAGCAGCTTTTCCGGGACAGTATACGAGCAGTACTTC. It encodes CASSFSGTVYEQYF.

V and J are TRBV6-5 and TRBJ2-3; perhaps TRBD2 as D (6 bases). The CDR3 is 16 residues long. Germline V gene sequence: CDR1 MNHEY, CDR2 SVGAGI. V was clipped by 2 bases and J by 0 bases, with 12 bases between them. The CDR3 DNA reads TGTGCCAGCAGTTACGGTCCTAGCGCTAGCACAGATACGCAGTATTTT. Amino acids: CASSYGPSASTDTQYF.

This chain joins TRBV4-3 and TRBJ1-2, with 7 bases that match TRBD1. The CDR3 covers 14 residues. CDR1 is LGHNA and CDR2 is YSLEER in the germline V gene. With V trimmed by 4 bases and J by 5 bases, 7 bases remained unmatched. CDR3: CASSPAGQSYGYTF. The CDR3 coding sequence is TGCGCCAGCAGCCCCGCGGGACAGAGTTATGGCTACACCTTC.